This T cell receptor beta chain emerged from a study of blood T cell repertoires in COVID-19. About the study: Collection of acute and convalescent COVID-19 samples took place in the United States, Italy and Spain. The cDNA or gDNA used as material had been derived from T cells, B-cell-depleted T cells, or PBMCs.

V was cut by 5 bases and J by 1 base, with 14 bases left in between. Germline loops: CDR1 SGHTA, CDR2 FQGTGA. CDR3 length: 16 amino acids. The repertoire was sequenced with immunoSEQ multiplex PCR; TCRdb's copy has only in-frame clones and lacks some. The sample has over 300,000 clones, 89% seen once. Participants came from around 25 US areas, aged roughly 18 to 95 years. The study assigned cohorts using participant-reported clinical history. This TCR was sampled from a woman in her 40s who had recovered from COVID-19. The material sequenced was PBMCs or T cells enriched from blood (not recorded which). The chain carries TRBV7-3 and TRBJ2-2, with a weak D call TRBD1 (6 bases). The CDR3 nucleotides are TGTGCCAGCAGCCCCAACGCAGGGGAGAACACCGGGGAGCTGTTTTTT. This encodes CASSPNAGENTGELFF.